The 30 T cell receptor beta chains reported below all come from one sample, sequenced in a study of T cells after yellow fever vaccination. MiXCR, run by TCRdb on the 5' RACE reads, gives a single entry per CDR3 protein. The sample records hundreds of thousands of distinct CDR3 sequences, roughly 13% being singletons. The source was PBMCs, collected on the day of the yellow fever booster vaccination. These TCRs come from a man younger than 40 who received the YFV17D yellow fever vaccine.

This clonotype came up many times. This chain connects TRBV12-5 to TRBJ2-7; D gene unclear. Trimming pared 4 bases from V and 9 bases from J, leaving 16 bases between. CDR1 is LGHNT and CDR2 is FRNRAP in the germline V gene. This CDR3 spans 13 amino acids. The CDR3 DNA reads as TGTGCTAGTGGTTCCCAGACGATTTTCCCGCAGTACTTC. Translation gives CASGSQTIFPQYF.

This clonotype was picked up a small number of times. The V gene is TRBV7-9, the J gene TRBJ2-1, with TRBD2 matching over 11 bases. Germline V gene lookup returns CDR1 SEHNR and CDR2 FQNEAQ (reference sequence). The J segment lost 5 bases and the V segment lost 5 bases, leaving 5 bases of the junction unmatched. The CDR3 spans 15 residues. The CDR3 sequence is CASSPLAGVDNEQFF. The CDR3 DNA reads TGTGCCAGCAGCCCACTAGCGGGAGTCGACAATGAGCAGTTCTTC.

In its sample, this clonotype was seen many times. The CDR3 sequence is CASSPGTTSTDTQYF. CDR3 nucleotides: TGTGCCAGCAGCCCCGGGACTACTAGCACAGATACGCAGTATTTT. The genes are TRBV7-2 and TRBJ2-3, with 7 bases fitting TRBD2. CDR1 is SGHTA and CDR2 is FQGNSA in the germline V gene. This CDR3 region has 15 residues. V gave up 5 bases and J gave up 0 bases; unmatched junction bases: 5.

The chain uses TRBV20-1 and TRBJ2-1; 8 nucleotides align to TRBD2. In germline, CDR1 is DFQATT, CDR2 SNEGSKA (reference sequence). The V gene end was trimmed by 5 bases and the J gene end by 7 bases; junction bases not matched to a gene: 10. The CDR3 length is 14 residues. The CDR3 loop reads CSAFSGTPRNEQFF. The CDR3 DNA sequence: TGCAGTGCTTTTAGCGGGACCCCTCGGAATGAGCAGTTCTTC.

This clonotype was detected a few times. The rearrangement joins TRBV20-1 to TRBJ2-7; a possible D gene is TRBD1 (6 bases). The CDR3 is made up of 16 amino acids. Trimming removed 6 bases from V and 4 bases from J, with 25 bases in between. Germline values: CDR1 DFQATT, CDR2 SNEGSKA (reference sequence). CDR3 amino acids: CSALLTTGRSGYEQYF. The CDR3 DNA reads TGCAGTGCCCTGTTAACGACAGGCCGGTCGGGATACGAGCAGTACTTC.

V gene TRBV7-2 combines with J gene TRBJ1-1; D gene uncertain. The V end was cut by 1 base, the J end by 5 bases, with 11 bases between. CDR3 length: 14 amino acids. Per germline, CDR1 SGHTA and CDR2 FQGNSA. The CDR3 DNA is TGTGCCAGCAGCTTAGAGCCGGGGTGGACTGAAGCTTTCTTT. Protein sequence: CASSLEPGWTEAFF.

CDR3 sequence reads: CASSPRTGISTDTQYF. The CDR3 DNA sequence: TGTGCCAGCAGCCCAAGGACAGGGATTAGCACAGATACGCAGTATTTT. The rearrangement uses TRBV7-2 and TRBJ2-3, with 8 bases matching TRBD1. This CDR3 region has 16 residues. Germline lookup yields CDR1 SGHTA and CDR2 FQGNSA. J was trimmed by 0 bases and V by 5 bases; bases with no gene match: 7. Variable domain in full (rest from reference TRBV7-2 and TRBJ2-3): GAGVSQSPSNKVTEKGKDVELRCDPISGHTALYWYRQSLGQGLEFLIYFQGNSAPDKSGLPSDRFSAERTGGSVSTLTIQRTQQEDSAVYLCASSPRTGISTDTQYFGPGTRLTVL.

The table lists this clonotype with a few counts. The rearrangement uses TRBV12-3 or TRBV12-4 and TRBJ2-7; D gene unclear. V was trimmed by 5 bases and J by 1 base, leaving 15 bases between them. The CDR3 runs 15 residues. The CDR3 coding sequence is TGTGCCAGCAGTGGGCTACAGCCATGGTCCTACGAGCAGTACTTC. As protein: CASSGLQPWSYEQYF.

This chain links TRBV14 with TRBJ2-4, with 10 nucleotides matching TRBD1. Unmatched junction bases numbered 5, after V lost 4 bases and J lost 8 bases. The CDR3 consists of 14 residues. Germline-derived CDR1 and CDR2 are SGHDN and FVKESK. CDR3 region: CASSLGQGWDIQYF. The CDR3, as DNA: TGTGCCAGCAGCCTGGGACAGGGGTGGGACATTCAGTACTTC.

This clonotype occurred many times. The V gene is TRBV27, the J gene TRBJ2-1; D gene uncertain. V was pared by 5 bases and J by 7 bases, with 6 bases between. The germline V gene has CDR1 MNHEY and CDR2 SMNVEV (reference sequence). This CDR3 spans 11 amino acids. Here the CDR3 DNA reads TGTGCCAGCAGTCCCGCAAATGAGCAGTTCTTC. The encoded protein is CASSPANEQFF.

This clonotype has just a few counts. This chain links TRBV18 with TRBJ2-5, with 9 bases lining up with TRBD1. The V segment lost 5 bases and the J segment 4 bases; nucleotides outside the gene matches: 8. The germline V gene has CDR1 KGHSH and CDR2 LQKENI. The CDR3 spans 15 residues. The CDR3 region is CASSSNRGRRETQYF. The CDR3 DNA follows: TGTGCCAGCTCATCGAACAGGGGGCGCCGAGAGACCCAGTACTTC. The variable domain in full, completed from reference TRBV18 and TRBJ2-5, reads NAGVMQNPRHLVRRRGQEARLRCSPMKGHSHVYWYRQLPEEGLKFMVYLQKENIIDESGMPKERFSAEFPKEGPSILRIQQVVRGDSAAYFCASSSNRGRRETQYFGPGTRLLVL.

In nucleotides, the CDR3 is TGTGCCAGCAGATTAGGGGGGAGGGATTCACCCCTCCACTTT. This gives the protein CASRLGGRDSPLHF. This chain joins TRBV6-5 and TRBJ1-6, with D possibly being TRBD1 (6 bases). CDR1 and CDR2 (germline): MNHEY, SVGAGI. V was clipped by 6 bases and J by 8 bases, with 14 bases between them. The CDR3 covers 14 residues.

This clonotype was seen a few times. The chain has TRBV4-2 and TRBJ2-1; D perhaps matches TRBD1 (6 bases). Trimming cost V 3 bases and J 4 bases, with 19 bases left between them. Germline V CDR1 and CDR2: LGHNA, YNFKEQ. This CDR3 spans 17 amino acids. Written as DNA, the CDR3 is TGTGCCAGCAGCCAGCCGTTGGGGACAAGATCTTACAATGAGCAGTTCTTC. Its translation: CASSQPLGTRSYNEQFF.

The chain links TRBV7-2 to TRBJ2-5, with 7 bases aligning to TRBD2. Germline lookup yields CDR1 SGHTA and CDR2 FQGNSA. The CDR3 runs 14 residues. Unmatched junction bases numbered 4, after V lost 4 bases and J lost 2 bases. CDR3 sequence (DNA): TGTGCCAGCAGCTCCGCGGGAGCGCAAGAGACCCAGTACTTC. Protein sequence: CASSSAGAQETQYF.

This clonotype was seen more than once but under ten times. The chain is built from TRBV7-2 and TRBJ2-7; D unclear. Deletions cut 5 bases from V and 6 bases from J, with 11 bases between. Germline V CDR1 and CDR2: SGHTA, FQGNSA. This CDR3 has 12 amino acids. The CDR3 nucleotides read TGTGCCAGCAGCCAAAGGGTTGGCGAGCAGTACTTC. Translating it yields CASSQRVGEQYF.

This clonotype has just a few counts. V gene TRBV7-2 combines with J gene TRBJ2-3; possible D gene TRBD2, 6 bases. The germline V gene has CDR1 SGHTA and CDR2 FQGNSA. The CDR3 sequence is 16 residues long. Between the trimmed V and J ends, which lost 5 bases and 0 bases, there was a span of 15 bases. The CDR3 loop reads CASSHSGTSSTDTQYF. The DNA of the CDR3 is TGTGCCAGCAGCCACTCAGGGACTTCCAGCACAGATACGCAGTATTTT.

The CDR3 sequence: CASSYSTGLNEQFF. In DNA, the CDR3 is TGTGCCAGCAGTTACTCGACAGGGTTGAATGAGCAGTTCTTC. The chain has TRBV6-2 or TRBV6-3 and TRBJ2-1; 7 nucleotides match TRBD1. This CDR3 spans 14 amino acids. V was pared by 0 bases and J by 7 bases, with 3 bases of the junction left unmatched. The germline gives CDR1 MNHEY, CDR2 SVGEGT.

The table lists this clonotype with many counts. The chain joins TRBV12-3 or TRBV12-4 to TRBJ1-2; 7 nucleotides align to TRBD1. The CDR3 spans 15 residues. Trimming removed 5 bases from V and 5 bases from J; junction bases left unmatched: 11. CDR3 DNA: TGTGCCAGCAGTGCCCGACAGGGAGGAAGATATGGCTACACCTTC. Protein product: CASSARQGGRYGYTF.

The chain combines TRBV20-1 with TRBJ2-7; the match to TRBD2 covers 12 bases. Germline CDR1 DFQATT, CDR2 SNEGSKA (reference sequence). Trimming took 2 bases from V and 3 from J; bases not matched to a gene: 5. This CDR3 is built from 15 residues. CDR3 in DNA: TGCAGTGCTAGAAAACCGGGACTAGCGGGCTACGAGCAGTACTTC. Translating it yields CSARKPGLAGYEQYF.

V and J are TRBV20-1 and TRBJ1-1; maybe TRBD1 (5 bases). V was clipped by 2 bases and J by 4 bases, with 17 bases between them. CDR1 is DFQATT, CDR2 SNEGSKA, per germline (reference sequence). The CDR3 consists of 15 residues. The CDR3 sequence: CSARRGQGSFTEAFF. DNA of the CDR3: TGCAGTGCTAGAAGGGGCCAGGGTAGTTTCACTGAAGCTTTCTTT.

This clonotype showed up just a few times. The V and J genes are TRBV6-1 and TRBJ2-1; TRBD2 matches at 14 bases. CDR1 and CDR2 from the germline V gene are MNHNS and SASEGT. The CDR3 sequence is 16 residues long. The junction had 7 bases not matched to a gene; V was cut back by 5 bases and J by 7 bases. CDR3: CASSPATSGRGNEQFF. The CDR3 DNA sequence: TGTGCCAGCAGTCCCGCGACTAGCGGGAGGGGTAATGAGCAGTTCTTC.

The gene calls are TRBV15 and TRBJ2-7, with 7 bases aligning to TRBD1. Trimming cost V 4 bases and J 7 bases; bases outside gene matches: 19. CDR1 and CDR2 (germline): LNHNV, YYDKDF (reference sequence). This CDR3 has 17 residues. The CDR3 spells CATSKKGRGRGLGEQYF. The CDR3 region has the DNA TGTGCCACCAGCAAAAAAGGGCGCGGCAGGGGGTTGGGGGAGCAGTACTTC.

In its sample, this clonotype was seen many times. The genes are TRBV24-1 and TRBJ2-5; 7 bases align to TRBD2. J lost 3 bases, V lost 4 bases, and 4 bases had no gene match. Germline CDR1 KGHDR, CDR2 SFDVKD. The CDR3 has 14 residues. For the CDR3, the DNA is TGTGCCACCAGTGACCCCAGCGGGGAAGAGACCCAGTACTTC. It specifies CATSDPSGEETQYF.

This clonotype has ten or more counts. The gene calls are TRBV20-1 and TRBJ2-1; D uncertain. Germline V lookup: CDR1 DFQATT, CDR2 SNEGSKA (reference sequence). The CDR3 spans 14 residues. Trimming removed 4 bases at V and 0 bases at J, with 10 bases between. The CDR3 region is CSATDLFSYNEQFF. The CDR3 DNA sequence: TGCAGTGCTACTGACTTGTTCTCCTACAATGAGCAGTTCTTC.

This clonotype showed up just a few times. The CDR3 DNA follows: TGTGCCAGCGGCCTCCGGGACAGGGACACAGATACGCAGTATTTT. As protein: CASGLRDRDTDTQYF. J is TRBJ2-3 and V is TRBV25-1; 9 bases are shared with TRBD1. CDR3 length equals 15 residues. V was pared by 8 bases and J by 2 bases, with 8 bases of the junction left unmatched. Germline V gene lookup returns CDR1 MGHDK and CDR2 SYGVNS.

The V call is TRBV7-2, the J call TRBJ2-3; D is possibly TRBD2 (6 bases). Trimming pared 3 bases from V and 0 bases from J, leaving 13 bases between. The germline CDR1 and CDR2 sequences are SGHTA and FQGNSA. CDR3 length: 16 residues. The CDR3 protein is CASSFRSGASTDTQYF. As DNA, the CDR3 is TGTGCCAGCAGCTTTCGGTCGGGAGCCAGCACAGATACGCAGTATTTT.

The chain couples TRBV5-4 to TRBJ2-1; D gene unclear. This CDR3 is built from 14 residues. The ends were cut back, 0 bases at V and 5 bases at J, with 9 bases in the middle. Germline CDR1 and CDR2: SGHNT and YYREEE (reference sequence). This CDR3 reads CASSLEVRDNEQFF. DNA of the CDR3: TGTGCCAGCAGCTTGGAGGTTAGAGACAATGAGCAGTTCTTC.

The chain carries TRBV5-1 and TRBJ2-7; D possibly matches TRBD1 or TRBD2 (6 bases each). Germline CDR1 and CDR2: SGHRS and YFSETQ. V lost 4 bases and J 4 bases, leaving 18 bases between the germline ends. The CDR3 runs 15 residues. CDR3 in amino acids: CASSKSAGEEYEQYF. The DNA of the CDR3 is TGCGCCAGCAGCAAGAGTGCAGGGGAGGAGTACGAGCAGTACTTC.

There are a few counts of this clonotype. The rearrangement uses TRBV7-9 and TRBJ2-2; D is unresolved. The V and J ends lost 3 bases and 7 bases respectively, with 6 bases between them. This CDR3 contains 12 residues. The germline gives CDR1 SEHNR, CDR2 FQNEAQ (reference sequence). This chain's CDR3 is CASSFDGGELFF. CDR3 in DNA: TGTGCCAGCAGCTTCGACGGCGGGGAGCTGTTTTTT.

This chain links TRBV19 with TRBJ2-1, with TRBD1 matching over 10 bases. CDR1 is LNHDA and CDR2 is SQIVND in the germline V gene (reference sequence). The ends lost 3 bases at V and 7 bases at J; junction bases unmatched: 3. This CDR3 is 14 amino acids long. The CDR3 loop is CASSIRTGGNEQFF. DNA for the CDR3: TGTGCCAGTAGTATCCGGACAGGGGGAAATGAGCAGTTCTTC.